The rows below give T cell receptor beta chains drawn from one sample of a study of regulatory T cells in long-lasting Graves disease. TCRdb reprocessed the multiplex PCR reads via MiXCR and lists one record per CDR3 protein. Of about 500,000 distinct CDR3 sequences listed, about 17% were seen once; the top ten hold 9% to 15%. These data were also filed under a second study, of T cells in Graves' hyperthyroidism and ophthalmopathy.

Sequenced here: peripheral blood mononuclear cells (PBMCs), sampled at new diagnosis, from a patient treated with antithyroid drugs. These receptors came from a man aged 35-49 years with Graves disease. Both conserved end residues are part of each CDR3. Each record gives: clone size, D gene, V gene, J gene, CDR3 DNA, CDR3 protein. The D gene is left open where the match is weak. Clone size, where shown, is once, few, many, or a class for clones that have expanded.

many	TRBD2	TRBV7-8	TRBJ2-1	TGTGCCAGCAGCATCACAACTAGCGGGCCCTACAATGAGCAGTTCTTC	CASSITTSGPYNEQFF
many	TRBD2	TRBV20-1	TRBJ2-7	TGCAGTGCTAGAGAGGTAACTAGCGGGAGTTACGAGCAGTACTTC	CSAREVTSGSYEQYF
-	-	TRBV7-9	TRBJ2-3	TGTGCCAGCAGCCGAGACGATACGCAGTATTTT	CASSRDDTQYF
-	-	TRBV20-1	TRBJ2-5	TGCAGTGCCGCCTCTTTGGGGGGACAAGAGACCCAGTACTTC	CSAASLGGQETQYF
few	TRBD1	TRBV30	TRBJ1-6	TGTGCCTGGAAGGACAGGGGTAATTCACCCCTCCACTTT	CAWKDRGNSPLHF
few	-	TRBV29-1	TRBJ2-4	TGCAGCGTTGGTTTTCTAGGATCCATTCAGTACTTC	CSVGFLGSIQYF
many	-	TRBV20-1	TRBJ1-1	TGCAGTGCTAGTCAGGGGAACACTGAAGCTTTCTTT	CSASQGNTEAFF
-	TRBD1	TRBV28	TRBJ1-1	TGTGCCAGCCAGGCAGGGGGCATGAACACTGAAGCTTTCTTT	CASQAGGMNTEAFF
-	TRBD1	TRBV2	TRBJ1-2	TGTGCCAGCAGTGAGTCCCAGGGGGCAGATGGCTACACCTTC	CASSESQGADGYTF
-	-	TRBV19	TRBJ2-7	TGTGCCAGTAGTGCCCGACAGAACCACGAGCAGTACTTC	CASSARQNHEQYF
-	TRBD2	TRBV29-1	TRBJ2-1	TGCAGCGTTGGGGGGGGTGTGGGAAGCTCCTACAATGAGCAGTTCTTC	CSVGGGVGSSYNEQFF
many	-	TRBV12-3/TRBV12-4	TRBJ1-3	TGTGCCAGCAGTTTCCCCGACTATGGAAACACCATATATTTT	CASSFPDYGNTIYF
many	-	TRBV10-2	TRBJ2-7	TGCGCCAGCAGGGCTAGCACTCACGAGCAGTACTTC	CASRASTHEQYF
few	TRBD2	TRBV20-1	TRBJ2-2	TGCAGTGCTAGACTAGCGGCCCCCGACCGGGAGCTGTTTTTT	CSARLAAPDRELFF
many	-	TRBV20-1	TRBJ2-1	TGCAGTGCTAGTGGGGCCCTGACTGTCAATGAGCAGTTCTTC	CSASGALTVNEQFF
few	-	TRBV28	TRBJ2-7	TGTGCCAGCAGTTTAGGCGGCGCGGAGGAGCAGTACTTC	CASSLGGAEEQYF
-	-	TRBV5-1	TRBJ2-3	TGCGCCAGCAGCTTGGGAGACAGGTCCACAGATACGCAGTATTTT	CASSLGDRSTDTQYF
few	-	TRBV20-1	TRBJ2-5	TGCACCCTTAGGGGGGCTGAGACCCAGTACTTC	CTLRGAETQYF
many	TRBD1	TRBV5-1	TRBJ2-7	TGTGCCAGCAGTTTGGGACAGGCATCCTACGAGCAGTACTTC	CASSLGQASYEQYF
-	TRBD2	TRBV19	TRBJ2-2	TGTGCCAGTAGTAGGTTAACTAGCGGGAGCGCGAACACCGGGGAGCTGTTTTTT	CASSRLTSGSANTGELFF
-	TRBD1	TRBV6-2/TRBV6-3	TRBJ2-5	TGTGCCAGCAGGTTCAGGGGGCCTGCTGAGACCCAGTACTTC	CASRFRGPAETQYF
many	TRBD1	TRBV7-9	TRBJ2-5	TGTGCCAGCAGCCGCGGGACAGGGGATGGGGAGACCCAGTACTTC	CASSRGTGDGETQYF
-	TRBD2	TRBV10-2	TRBJ2-3	TGCGCCAGCAGTGAGGCTAGCGGAGAACTCACAGATACGCAGTATTTT	CASSEASGELTDTQYF
-	-	TRBV30	TRBJ2-7	TGTGCCTGGAGTTCCGGACGACCCTTCGAGCAGTACTTC	CAWSSGRPFEQYF
many	-	TRBV28	TRBJ1-2	TGTGCCAGCAGTTTCTCTCTGGGGCATGGCTACACCTTC	CASSFSLGHGYTF
few	-	TRBV5-1	TRBJ2-3	TGCGCCAGCAGCCAAATAGCGGCAGATACGCAGTATTTT	CASSQIAADTQYF
many	-	TRBV5-1	TRBJ2-7	TGCGCCAGCAGCCCGGGACACGTCGAAGCCTACGAGCAGTACTTC	CASSPGHVEAYEQYF
many	-	TRBV20-1	TRBJ2-7	TGCAGTGCTATAACTTGGACAGCCTCCTACGAGCAGTACTTC	CSAITWTASYEQYF
many	-	TRBV3-1	TRBJ1-1	TGTGCCAGCAGCCAAGACTATCTCACTGAAGCTTTCTTT	CASSQDYLTEAFF
many	TRBD2	TRBV5-1	TRBJ2-5	TGCGCCAGCAGCCAGTTCTTAGCGGGAGTGGAGACCCAGTACTTC	CASSQFLAGVETQYF
many	TRBD1	TRBV30	TRBJ1-5	TGTGCCTGGAGCCACCGGACGACAGGGAATAATCAGCCCCAGCATTTT	CAWSHRTTGNNQPQHF
-	-	TRBV24-1	TRBJ2-7	TGTGCCACCAGTGAGGGGAGCTTTAACGAGCAGTACTTC	CATSEGSFNEQYF
many	-	TRBV10-3	TRBJ2-1	TGTGCCATCTGGTCTCCACCGGCTTACAATGAGCAGTTCTTC	CAIWSPPAYNEQFF
-	TRBD2	TRBV2	TRBJ2-3	TGTGCCAGCAGTGCGACTAGCGGGATTAGCACAGATACGCAGTATTTT	CASSATSGISTDTQYF
many	TRBD2	TRBV7-9	TRBJ2-7	TGTGCCAGCAGCCCGAAGCCTAGCGGGCCGAGCTCCTACGAGCAGTACTTC	CASSPKPSGPSSYEQYF
many	-	TRBV12-3/TRBV12-4	TRBJ2-7	TGTGCCAGCAGACTTAGCGTCAGCCCCTACGAGCAGTACTTC	CASRLSVSPYEQYF
few	TRBD2	TRBV6-2/TRBV6-3	TRBJ2-1	TGTGCCAGCAGTGAAGTTGTGTCTAGCGGGAATGAGCAGTTCTTC	CASSEVVSSGNEQFF
few	-	TRBV12-3/TRBV12-4	TRBJ2-3	TGTGCCAGCATCCACTCCTCCGGGACTCCCCACACAGATACGCAGTATTTT	CASIHSSGTPHTDTQYF
many	-	TRBV7-2	TRBJ2-5	TGTGCCAGCAGCTTAGTCGGGTCCTGGTACCAAGAGACCCAGTACTTC	CASSLVGSWYQETQYF
many	TRBD2	TRBV20-1	TRBJ2-1	TGCAGTGCTAAGCGGGTTGGGACTAGCGGGAGTGGTGAGCAGTTCTTC	CSAKRVGTSGSGEQFF
-	-	TRBV10-1	TRBJ1-5	TGCGCCAGGCTCAATCAGCCCCAGCATTTT	CARLNQPQHF
many	-	TRBV12-3/TRBV12-4	TRBJ1-1	TGTGCCGGGGGTGGACAGTACACTGAAGCTTTCTTT	CAGGGQYTEAFF
many	-	TRBV6-2/TRBV6-3	TRBJ1-6	TGTGCCAGCAGGAATTATAATTCACCCCTCCACTTT	CASRNYNSPLHF
many	TRBD1	TRBV6-5	TRBJ2-7	TGTGCCAGCAGCTACGGCACCGGGACAGGGGGACACGAGCAGTACTTC	CASSYGTGTGGHEQYF
many	-	TRBV12-3/TRBV12-4	TRBJ2-1	TGTGCCAGCAGCCCCGGAGGTGTATCTGAGCAGTTCTTC	CASSPGGVSEQFF
-	TRBD2	TRBV5-6	TRBJ2-1	TGTGCCAACAGCTTTAGGGTAGCGGGCAATGAGCAGTTCTTC	CANSFRVAGNEQFF
few	-	TRBV28	TRBJ1-6	TGTGCCAGCAGGGATACCGGGGGGGGTAATTCACCCCTCCACTTT	CASRDTGGGNSPLHF